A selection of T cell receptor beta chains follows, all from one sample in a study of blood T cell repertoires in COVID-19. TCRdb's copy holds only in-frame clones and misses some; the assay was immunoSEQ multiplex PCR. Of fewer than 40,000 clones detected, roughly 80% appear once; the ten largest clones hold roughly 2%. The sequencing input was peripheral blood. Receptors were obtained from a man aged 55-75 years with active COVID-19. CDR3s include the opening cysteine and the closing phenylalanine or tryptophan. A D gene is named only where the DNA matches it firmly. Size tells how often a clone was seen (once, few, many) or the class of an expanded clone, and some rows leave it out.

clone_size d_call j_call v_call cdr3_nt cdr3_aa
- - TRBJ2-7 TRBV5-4 TGTGCCAGCAGCCCCGGGAAGTCCTACGAGCAGTACTTC CASSPGKSYEQYF
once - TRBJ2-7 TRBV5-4 TGTGCCAGCAGCGAGATGAGGGCCCTTGGCTACGAGCAGTACTTC CASSEMRALGYEQYF
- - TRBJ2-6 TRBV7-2 TGTGCCAGCAGCCCCCGTGGGGCCAACGTCCTGACTTTC CASSPRGANVLTF
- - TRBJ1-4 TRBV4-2 TGTGCCAGCAGCCCCGGCCCAGGGTCAACTAATGAAAAACTGTTTTTT CASSPGPGSTNEKLFF
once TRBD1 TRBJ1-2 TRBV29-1 TGCAGCGTTTCTGGACAGGACTATGGCTACACCTTC CSVSGQDYGYTF
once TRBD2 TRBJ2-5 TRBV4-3 TGCGCCAGCAGCCAAGATTACGCTAGCGGGGCGCAAGAGACCCAGTACTTC CASSQDYASGAQETQYF
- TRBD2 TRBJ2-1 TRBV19 TGTGCCAGTAGTGCCGATAGCGGGGGACCCTACAATGAGCAGTTCTTC CASSADSGGPYNEQFF
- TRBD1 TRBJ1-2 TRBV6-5 TGTGCCAGCAGTAAGGACAGGGGCGGTGGCTACACCTTC CASSKDRGGGYTF
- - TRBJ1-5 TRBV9 TGTGCCAGCAGCGTAGACGAAGCTAACTCTCAGCCCCAGCATTTT CASSVDEANSQPQHF
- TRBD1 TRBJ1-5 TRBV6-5 TGTGCCAGCAGACCTGACAGGGGGCGAGATCAGCCCCAGCATTTT CASRPDRGRDQPQHF
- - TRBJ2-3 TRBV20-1 TGCAGTGCTAGTCCCTCCCGCGCAGATACGCAGTATTTT CSASPSRADTQYF
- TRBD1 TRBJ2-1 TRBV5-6 TGTGCCAGCAGCGTCGGGACAGGGAGGAATGAGCAGTTCTTC CASSVGTGRNEQFF
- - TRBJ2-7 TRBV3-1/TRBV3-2 TGTGCCAGCAGCTCATCCAGGGGCTTCGGCGAGCAGTACTTC CASSSSRGFGEQYF
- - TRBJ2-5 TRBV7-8 TGTGCCAGCAGATGGCGGTGGTCGGAGACCCAGTACTTC CASRWRWSETQYF
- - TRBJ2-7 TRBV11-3 TGTGCCAGCAGCTCGTCACCGATAGCTGTGCAGTACTTC CASSSSPIAVQYF
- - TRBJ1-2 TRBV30 TGTGTGGGGCGAGACTATGGCTACACCTTC CVGRDYGYTF
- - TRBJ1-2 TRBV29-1 TGCAGCTCCGAGGACGGGATTGTCGGCTACACCTTC CSSEDGIVGYTF
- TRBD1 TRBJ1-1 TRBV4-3 TGCGCCAGCAGCCAAGCAATACAGGGGGATGGCACTGAAGCTTTCTTT CASSQAIQGDGTEAFF
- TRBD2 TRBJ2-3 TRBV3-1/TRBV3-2 TGTGCCAGCAGCCAAGCCTTGACGGGGGGGGCCGATACGCAGTATTTT CASSQALTGGADTQYF
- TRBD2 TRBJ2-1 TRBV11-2 TGTGCCAGCAGCGCGCAGCGGGGGCGCGAGCGGCATGAGCAGTTCTTC CASSAQRGRERHEQFF
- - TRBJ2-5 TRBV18 TGTGCCAGCTCATCCCAGGGGGAGACCCAGTACTTC CASSSQGETQYF
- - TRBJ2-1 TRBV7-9 TGTGCCAGCAGTAGTAATCGGGGAGGGCAGTTCTTC CASSSNRGGQFF
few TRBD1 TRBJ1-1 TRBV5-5 TGTGCCAGCAGCCAGGGGGGAAGAGTGAACACTGAAGCTTTCTTT CASSQGGRVNTEAFF
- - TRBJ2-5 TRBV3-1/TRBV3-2 TGTGCCAGCAGCCAAGATGAGAGCGGTTACCAAACGGGAGAGACCCAGTACTTC CASSQDESGYQTGETQYF
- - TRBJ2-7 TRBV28 TGTGCCAGCAGTTTACTCAGGGATTCCTACGAGCAGTACTTC CASSLLRDSYEQYF
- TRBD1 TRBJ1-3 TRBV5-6 TGTGCCAGCAGCTTGCCCGGTGGGACAGGCTCTGGAAACACCATATATTTT CASSLPGGTGSGNTIYF
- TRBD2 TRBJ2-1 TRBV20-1 TGCAGTGCTAGTCTACTAGCGGGAACCTACAATGAGCAGTTCTTC CSASLLAGTYNEQFF
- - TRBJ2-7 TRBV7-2 TGTGCCAGCAGCTTAGCGCTGGTGGGGGGTGGCTCCTACGAGCAGTACTTC CASSLALVGGGSYEQYF
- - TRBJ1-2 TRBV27 TGTGCCAGCAGTTCTGTGGAGTCTGGCTACACCTTC CASSSVESGYTF
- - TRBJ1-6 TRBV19 TGTGCCAGTTCGTTGAGCTCCTATAATTCACCCCTCCACTTT CASSLSSYNSPLHF
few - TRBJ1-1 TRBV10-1 TGCGCCAGCAGTGAAAACAGTAGGACTGAAGCTTTCTTT CASSENSRTEAFF
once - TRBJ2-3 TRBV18 TGTGCCAGCTCGTCTCAGTATACGCAGTATTTT CASSSQYTQYF
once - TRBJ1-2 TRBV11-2 TGTGCCAGCAGTCCTCTAATTCGGGGTCGGGATGGCTACACCTTC CASSPLIRGRDGYTF
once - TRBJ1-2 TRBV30 TGTGCCTGGAGTGTACGAGGGTTGACCGGGAATGGCTACACCTTC CAWSVRGLTGNGYTF
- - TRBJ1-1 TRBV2 TGTGCCAGCACCACGGACGGAGGGAACACTGAAGCTTTCTTT CASTTDGGNTEAFF
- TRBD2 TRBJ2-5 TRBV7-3 TGTGCCAGCAGCGATATAGCGGGAGGTGGCGAGACCCAGTACTTC CASSDIAGGGETQYF
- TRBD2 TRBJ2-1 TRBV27 TGTGCCAGCAGACGGGTAGCGGGGGCTGGGTACAATGAGCAGTTCTTC CASRRVAGAGYNEQFF
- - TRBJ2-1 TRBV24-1 TGTGCCACCAGTGACGCCCAGGGCAGCTCCTACAATGAGCAGTTCTTC CATSDAQGSSYNEQFF
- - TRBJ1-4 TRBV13 TGTGCCAGCAGCTTACAGGGGATCGAGAGTGAAAAACTGTTTTTT CASSLQGIESEKLFF
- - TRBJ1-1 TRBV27 TGTGCCAGCAGTTTGGGGACAACTATGACAACTGAAGCTTTCTTT CASSLGTTMTTEAFF
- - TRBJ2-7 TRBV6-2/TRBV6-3 TGTGCCAGCAGTTACGAGAACAGTAACTACGAGCAGTACTTC CASSYENSNYEQYF
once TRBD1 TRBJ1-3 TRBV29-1 TGCAGCGGAAGGACAGGGGCTGGAAACACCATATATTTT CSGRTGAGNTIYF
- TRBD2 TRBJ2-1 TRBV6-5 TGTGCCAGCAGTAGCGGGAGACCCGCCTACAATGAGCAGTTCTTC CASSSGRPAYNEQFF
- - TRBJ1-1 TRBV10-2 TGCGCCAGCAGTGAGAGGCAGGTAGCTTTCTTT CASSERQVAFF
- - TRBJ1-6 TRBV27 TGTGCCAGCAGTTTCAACAGCGGAATGAGTTCACCCCTCCACTTT CASSFNSGMSSPLHF
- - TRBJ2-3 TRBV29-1 TGCAGCGTTGCAAGGGACTCCTTCACAGATACGCAGTATTTT CSVARDSFTDTQYF
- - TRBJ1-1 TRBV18 TGTGCCAGCTCACCCCCCGCTAAGGGGCAGAGCACTGAAGCTTTCTTT CASSPPAKGQSTEAFF
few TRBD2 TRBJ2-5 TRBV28 TGTGCCAGCGGGATAGCGGGACCAGCAAGGGCCCAGTACTTC CASGIAGPARAQYF
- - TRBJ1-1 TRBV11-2 TGTGCCAGCAGCTTAGATCAAGGGCAGGACAAACGAGCTTTCTTT CASSLDQGQDKRAFF
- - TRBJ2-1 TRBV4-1 TGCGCCAGCAGCCAAGGGGCTCCCGGGGGTTACAATGAGCAGTTCTTC CASSQGAPGGYNEQFF